This T cell receptor (beta chain) was found in a study of shared clonotypes between healthy human individuals. Study results and caveats: Generally, estimated richness proved larger in naive subsets than it did in memory subsets. Among several donors, roughly 5% of naive CD4 clonotypes were found in common. Since donors were few, the genetic and exposure-history diversity represented was limited.

Concerning this clone: Its antigen is currently unknown.

TCRdb keeps only in-frame clones here, not all; method: immunoSEQ multiplex PCR. The data contain around 100,000 clones, 67% of them singletons. What was sequenced was memory CD8+ T cells sorted from blood. The subset here: CD45RO+ cells pooled with CCR7-negative TemRA cells. The clonotype was recovered from a woman in her thirties in good health.

The CDR3 region is CASSFSGTTKETQYF. Written as DNA, the CDR3 is TGTGCCAGCAGCTTCTCCGGGACTACAAAAGAGACCCAGTACTTC. This chain links TRBV7-2 with TRBJ2-5; 7 nucleotides match TRBD2. Germline V gene sequence: CDR1 SGHTA, CDR2 FQGNSA. The junction had 7 bases not matched to a gene; V was cut back by 3 bases and J by 3 bases. There are 15 residues in the CDR3.